These 2 T cell receptor beta chains were all obtained from the same sample, sequenced in a study of blood T cells in healthy people across ages. A sample-barcoded 5' primer and a J-beta primer mix were used in a second PCR of roughly 7 to 12 cycles. TCRdb analysed the 5' RACE reads with MiXCR anew, one entry per CDR3 protein. The table lists roughly 730,000 distinct CDR3 sequences, approximately 53% of them singletons. Material for sequencing was blood. These receptors originate from a man aged 40-49 years in good health.

This rearrangement joins TRBV6-1 to TRBJ2-1; 7 bases map to TRBD1. This CDR3 comprises 16 residues. Losses at the gene ends were 4 bases for V and 4 bases for J; bases not matched to a gene: 10. Germline V CDR1 and CDR2: MNHNS, SASEGT. The CDR3 sequence is CASSVFPGQKYNEQFF. The CDR3 DNA follows: TGTGCCAGCAGTGTGTTTCCGGGACAGAAGTACAATGAGCAGTTCTTC.

This clonotype appeared a few times. The V call is TRBV28, the J call TRBJ2-5; TRBD2 is a possible D gene (5 bases). Deletions cut 7 bases from V and 2 bases from J, with 17 bases between. The CDR3 extends over 15 amino acids. The germline CDR1 and CDR2 sequences are MDHEN and SYDVKM. The CDR3 reads CASTEGPARQETQYF. As DNA, the CDR3 is TGTGCCAGCACCGAGGGCCCCGCTCGGCAAGAGACCCAGTACTTC.